These 9 T cell receptor beta chains share one sample of origin, sequenced in a study of monozygotic twins with inflammatory bowel disease (dated by TCRdb to about 2019). Libraries were made using 5' RACE. TCRdb records Illumina HiSeq 2500 as the sequencer. TCRdb reprocessed the reads and provides one entry for every CDR3 protein sequence; no DNA is given. The sample table gives hundreds of thousands of distinct CDR3 sequences. Roughly 2.3% of the sample rests with the top ten. Sequencing used blood. The receptor set was obtained from a human donor with ulcerative colitis or Crohn's disease, or a healthy co-twin of an affected twin (not recorded which).

This rearrangement joins TRBV19 to TRBJ1-2; the D call of TRBD1 rests on TCRdb alone, since no DNA is present to check it. In germline, CDR1 is LNHDA, CDR2 SQIVND (reference sequence). The CDR3 totals 14 residues. CDR3: CASAQGFVDYGYTF. Complete variable domain (other parts from reference TRBV19 and TRBJ1-2): DGGITQSPKYLFRKEGQNVTLSCEQNLNHDAMYWYRQDPGQGLRLIYYSQIVNDFQKGDIAEGYSVSREKKESFPLTVTSAQKNPTAFYLCASAQGFVDYGYTFGSGTRLTVV.

V is TRBV30 and J is TRBJ2-7; TCRdb indicates TRBD1, and absent DNA this call remains unverified. Germline V CDR1 and CDR2: GTSNPN, SVGIG (reference sequence). CDR3 length equals 12 residues. The CDR3 sequence is CAWSVRGVEQYF.

The rearrangement uses TRBV5-1 and TRBJ1-1. This CDR3 has 11 amino acids. Germline CDR1 reads SGHRS; CDR2 reads YFSETQ. CDR3 sequence reads: CASTLNTEAFF. Drawing the rest from reference TRBV5-1 and TRBJ1-1, the complete variable domain is KAGVTQTPRYLIKTRGQQVTLSCSPISGHRSVSWYQQTPGQGLQFLFEYFSETQRNKGNFPGRFSGRQFSNSRSEMNVSTLELGDSALYLCASTLNTEAFFGQGTRLTVV.

The V gene is TRBV4-2, the J gene TRBJ2-7; the D call of TRBD1 rests on TCRdb alone, since no DNA is present to check it. CDR1 and CDR2 (germline): LGHNA, YNFKEQ. The CDR3 extends over 14 amino acids. The chain's CDR3 is CASSQTGTGPEQYF.

CDR3 region: CASRGRDRLNTEAFF. The rearrangement joins TRBV19 to TRBJ1-1; TCRdb returns TRBD1, unconfirmable since there is no DNA. The CDR3 is 15 amino acids. The germline CDR1 and CDR2 sequences are LNHDA and SQIVND (reference sequence). Full variable domain (rest looked up from reference TRBV19 and TRBJ1-1): DGGITQSPKYLFRKEGQNVTLSCEQNLNHDAMYWYRQDPGQGLRLIYYSQIVNDFQKGDIAEGYSVSREKKESFPLTVTSAQKNPTAFYLCASRGRDRLNTEAFFGQGTRLTVV.

V and J are TRBV12-3 or TRBV12-4 and TRBJ2-1; as DNA is missing, the TRBD2 call by TCRdb cannot be tested. The CDR3 runs 15 residues. The CDR3 loop reads CASSQRTVRGGRQFF.

The V gene is TRBV7-2, the J gene TRBJ1-1; the TCRdb call, TRBD1, lacks DNA for checking. The germline gives CDR1 SGHTA, CDR2 FQGNSA. This CDR3 contains 15 residues. The CDR3 spells CASSSTLQVNTEAFF. Variable domain in full (rest from reference TRBV7-2 and TRBJ1-1): GAGVSQSPSNKVTEKGKDVELRCDPISGHTALYWYRQSLGQGLEFLIYFQGNSAPDKSGLPSDRFSAERTGGSVSTLTIQRTQQEDSAVYLCASSSTLQVNTEAFFGQGTRLTVV.

V usage is TRBV20-1 and J usage is TRBJ2-7; TCRdb picks TRBD1, but there is no DNA to check that call. CDR3 size: 18 residues. Germline V gene data show CDR1 as DFQATT and CDR2 as SNEGSKA (reference sequence). This CDR3 is CSATLLGQGVGASYEQYF.

V gene TRBV5-5 combines with J gene TRBJ2-7. The CDR3 runs to 14 residues. Germline V gene data show CDR1 as SGHKS and CDR2 as YYEKEE (reference sequence). The CDR3 is CASSLTANSYEQYF.